The 31 T cell receptor beta chains below come from one sample, sequenced in a study of cytomegalovirus exposure and HLA in healthy donors. Primers: 60 Vbeta forward and 13 Jbeta reverse. Profiled with immunoSEQ multiplex PCR; TCRdb holds only in-frame clones, not every one. The table for this sample gives 35,000 to 45,000 clones. Sequencing was performed on PBMCs. These receptors came from a male donor in good health and CMV-seronegative.

The genes are TRBV11-1 and TRBJ2-5; TRBD2 is a possible D gene (6 bases). Per germline, CDR1 SGHAT and CDR2 FQDESV (reference sequence). Trimming shortened V by 5 bases and J by 4 bases, and 11 bases separated the two germline ends. The CDR3 runs 13 residues. The CDR3 sequence: CASSGGTPETQYF. The DNA for the CDR3 is TGTGCCAGCAGCGGGGGGACGCCAGAGACCCAGTACTTC. Complete variable domain (other parts from reference TRBV11-1 and TRBJ2-5): EAEVAQSPRYKITEKSQAVAFWCDPISGHATLYWYRQILGQGPELLVQFQDESVVDDSQLPKDRFSAERLKGVDSTLKIQPAELGDSAMYLCASSGGTPETQYFGPGTRLLVL.

V and J are TRBV6-6 and TRBJ1-5; possible D gene TRBD1, 5 bases. The germline V gene has CDR1 MNHNY and CDR2 SVGAGI (reference sequence). The V gene lost 4 bases and the J gene lost 9 bases, with 13 bases spanning the gap. This CDR3 comprises 13 residues. The CDR3 nucleotides read TGTGCCAGCAGTTCGGACAATAACCCGCCCCAGCATTTT. This codes for CASSSDNNPPQHF.

CDR3 amino acids: CASSSLGGADWETQYF. DNA for the CDR3: TGTGCCAGTAGTTCATTAGGGGGGGCGGACTGGGAGACCCAGTACTTC. The rearrangement joins TRBV19 to TRBJ2-5, with D possibly being TRBD2 (7 bases). Trimming took 5 bases from V and 5 from J, leaving 21 bases between them. This CDR3 is built from 16 residues. Germline values: CDR1 LNHDA, CDR2 SQIVND (reference sequence).

This rearrangement joins TRBV5-5 to TRBJ2-2; TRBD1 is a possible D gene (6 bases). Germline loops: CDR1 SGHKS, CDR2 YYEKEE (reference sequence). Trimming pared 0 bases from V and 8 bases from J, leaving 23 bases between. The CDR3 loop spans 18 amino acids. CDR3 coding DNA: TGTGCCAGCAGCTTGGCCAACAGGGTTGGGGCAATAGGAGGGGAGCTGTTTTTT. Its protein is CASSLANRVGAIGGELFF.

J is TRBJ2-3 and V is TRBV9; D gene unclear. This CDR3 is 13 amino acids long. Germline loops: CDR1 SGDLS, CDR2 YYNGEE. The germline V and J ends were trimmed by 3 bases and 2 bases, with 7 bases remaining between them. This CDR3 reads CASSGRFTDTQYF. In DNA, the CDR3 is TGTGCCAGCAGCGGCAGATTCACAGATACGCAGTATTTT.

The chain links TRBV6-4 to TRBJ2-3; 10 bases align to TRBD1. The V segment lost 0 bases and the J segment 5 bases; nucleotides outside the gene matches: 2. The CDR3 is 15 residues long. The germline gives CDR1 MRHNA, CDR2 SNTAGT. CDR3 nucleotides: TGTGCCAGCAGTGACTCTGGACAGGGGGGAGATACGCAGTATTTT. The encoded protein is CASSDSGQGGDTQYF.

The rearrangement links TRBV4-2 to TRBJ2-1; 7 bases are shared with TRBD1. The CDR3 runs 17 residues. Trimming took 0 bases from V and 9 from J; bases not matched to a gene: 14. The germline V gene has CDR1 LGHNA and CDR2 YNFKEQ. The CDR3 region is CASSQDLRQGHSGEQFF. The CDR3 DNA follows: TGTGCCAGCAGCCAAGATTTGCGACAGGGACATTCTGGTGAGCAGTTCTTC.

For this clone: One end of the junction varies from germline; a read error may be responsible. V is TRBV4-2 and J is TRBJ2-1, with TRBD2 matching 7 bases. From germline, CDR1 is LGHNA and CDR2 YNFKEQ. This CDR3 is 17 amino acids long. CDR3 coding DNA: TGTGCCAGCAGCCGAGCAGAGCGGGGCAACTCCGACAATGAGCAGTTCTTC. Translating gives CASSRAERGNSDNEQFF.

The chain joins TRBV6-1 to TRBJ2-2; D may be TRBD1 (5 bases). This CDR3 has 13 residues. The germline V gene has CDR1 MNHNS and CDR2 SASEGT. V lost 11 bases and J lost 1, with 11 bases in between. CDR3 residues: CAGQGENTGELFF. In nucleotides, the CDR3 is TGTGCCGGGCAGGGCGAGAACACCGGGGAGCTGTTTTTT.

The chain joins TRBV5-4 to TRBJ2-7; 8 bases match TRBD1. There are 13 residues in the CDR3. Germline V lookup: CDR1 SGHNT, CDR2 YYREEE (reference sequence). The junction had 2 bases not matched to a gene; V was cut back by 0 bases and J by 6 bases. The CDR3: CASSLGDRREQYF. Here the CDR3 DNA reads TGTGCCAGCAGCTTGGGGGACAGGCGCGAGCAGTACTTC.

The chain combines TRBV5-1 with TRBJ2-3, with 8 bases identical to TRBD2. With V trimmed by 6 bases and J by 2 bases, 5 bases remained unmatched. The CDR3 is 14 residues long. Germline V gene data show CDR1 as SGHRS and CDR2 as YFSETQ. For the CDR3, the DNA is TGCGCCAGCACTGCGGGGGGAACCACAGATACGCAGTATTTT. Its translation: CASTAGGTTDTQYF.

The rearrangement uses TRBV7-3 and TRBJ1-1, with a weak D call TRBD1 (6 bases). The CDR3 has 17 amino acids. The V gene lost 5 bases and the J gene lost 0 bases, with 19 bases spanning the gap. Looked up from germline, CDR1 is SGHTA and CDR2 is FQGTGA. The CDR3 protein is CASSPHLAGDMNTEAFF. The CDR3 nucleotides read TGTGCCAGCAGCCCGCATCTGGCTGGGGACATGAACACTGAAGCTTTCTTT.

The chain uses TRBV13 and TRBJ2-1; tentatively, D is TRBD2 (6 bases). CDR3 size: 12 residues. V lost 3 bases and J lost 8, with 8 bases in between. Per germline, CDR1 PRHDT and CDR2 FYEKMQ (reference sequence). CDR3 nucleotide sequence: TGTGCCAGCAGCTTCGGAGGGTATGAGCAGTTCTTC. It is translated as CASSFGGYEQFF. Based on the CDR3 plus reference TRBV13 and TRBJ2-1, the full variable domain is AAGVIQSPRHLIKEKRETATLKCYPIPRHDTVYWYQQGPGQDPQFLISFYEKMQSDKGSIPDRFSAQQFSDYHSELNMSSLELGDSALYFCASSFGGYEQFFGPGTRLTVL.

The rearrangement uses TRBV19 and TRBJ1-5; 8 bases map to TRBD1. The junction had 10 bases not matched to a gene; V was cut back by 5 bases and J by 1 base. Germline V gene lookup returns CDR1 LNHDA and CDR2 SQIVND (reference sequence). CDR3 length: 17 amino acids. The CDR3 is CASSSPRGRRSNQPQHF. Written as DNA, the CDR3 is TGTGCCAGTAGTTCTCCCAGGGGGCGGCGGAGCAATCAGCCCCAGCATTTT.

In nucleotides, the CDR3 is TGTGCCAGCACCCTCCGACAGGGGGAGTTCTCCATATATTTT. Its translation is CASTLRQGEFSIYF. The chain is built from TRBV6-6 and TRBJ1-3; TRBD1 aligns across 9 bases. J was trimmed by 11 bases and V by 7 bases; bases with no gene match: 12. The CDR3 extends over 14 amino acids. Germline CDR1 and CDR2: MNHNY and SVGAGI (reference sequence).

The chain has TRBV19 and TRBJ2-2, with D hard to call. This CDR3 is 11 amino acids long. Trimming left V 3 bases short and J 7 bases short, with 3 bases between. The germline CDR1 and CDR2 sequences are LNHDA and SQIVND (reference sequence). The CDR3 loop is CASSISGELFF. The CDR3 region has the DNA TGTGCCAGTAGTATCAGCGGGGAGCTGTTTTTT. The variable domain in full, completed from reference TRBV19 and TRBJ2-2, reads DGGITQSPKYLFRKEGQNVTLSCEQNLNHDAMYWYRQDPGQGLRLIYYSQIVNDFQKGDIAEGYSVSREKKESFPLTVTSAQKNPTAFYLCASSISGELFFGEGSRLTVL.

This sequence joins TRBV19 and TRBJ1-5; TRBD1 agrees at 12 bases. CDR3 length: 15 residues. Germline trimming cut 7 bases from V and 9 bases from J; bases unmatched to any gene: 10. CDR1 and CDR2 (germline): LNHDA, SQIVND (reference sequence). CDR3 DNA sequence: TGTGCCAGTACCCCTGGGACAGGGGGCCTCGGGCCCCAGCATTTT. Its translation is CASTPGTGGLGPQHF.

J is TRBJ2-1 and V is TRBV4-2; D is possibly TRBD1 (5 bases). CDR3 length: 14 amino acids. Trimming shortened V by 4 bases and J by 0 bases, and 7 bases separated the two germline ends. CDR1 and CDR2 (germline): LGHNA, YNFKEQ. The CDR3 loop reads CASSRGDSYNEQFF. In DNA form, the CDR3 reads TGTGCCAGCAGCCGGGGCGACTCCTACAATGAGCAGTTCTTC.

The chain combines TRBV4-1 with TRBJ1-3; 10 bases are shared with TRBD1. V trimming: 8 bases; J trimming: 3 bases; junction bases outside the gene matches: 16. The germline gives CDR1 MGHRA, CDR2 YSYEKL. The CDR3 covers 18 residues. The CDR3: CASSSYFGTGVSGNTIYF. The DNA of the CDR3 is TGCGCCAGCTCATCTTATTTCGGGACAGGGGTCAGTGGAAACACCATATATTTT.

V is TRBV4-1 and J is TRBJ2-1; tentatively, D is TRBD2 (5 bases). CDR3 length equals 16 residues. The germline CDR1 and CDR2 sequences are MGHRA and YSYEKL. Trimming left V 4 bases short and J 0 bases short, with 13 bases between. The CDR3 sequence is CASSRRESSSYNEQFF. The DNA for the CDR3 is TGCGCCAGCAGCCGTAGGGAGTCTAGCTCCTACAATGAGCAGTTCTTC.

The chain joins TRBV4-1 to TRBJ2-1, with 8 positions matching TRBD2. The CDR3 is made up of 16 amino acids. Trimming at V came to 4 bases and at J to 3 bases, leaving 8 bases not matched to a gene. CDR1 is MGHRA, CDR2 YSYEKL, per germline. CDR3 in DNA: TGCGCCAGCAGCCGGGATGCGGCGGGGGGCTACAATGAGCAGTTCTTC. Its protein product is CASSRDAAGGYNEQFF.

CDR3 sequence reads: CASSTEEQGNTEAFF. The CDR3 bases are TGTGCCAGCAGCACCGAAGAACAGGGGAACACTGAAGCTTTCTTT. The chain recombines TRBV7-2 with TRBJ1-1; a weak D match, TRBD1 (6 bases). V was clipped by 5 bases and J by 1 base, with 14 bases between them. Germline V lookup: CDR1 SGHTA, CDR2 FQGNSA. The CDR3 runs to 15 residues.

This chain joins TRBV7-6 and TRBJ1-5; D gene ambiguous. CDR3 length: 16 residues. Germline V CDR1 and CDR2: SGHVS, FNYEAQ. Trimming left V 7 bases short and J 0 bases short, with 16 bases between. DNA for the CDR3: TGTGCCAGCATCGAAGAGGAATCGGATAGCAATCAGCCCCAGCATTTT. This gives the protein CASIEEESDSNQPQHF.

The chain is built from TRBV7-2 and TRBJ1-5, with a weak D call TRBD1 (5 bases). Germline lookup yields CDR1 SGHTA and CDR2 FQGNSA. V was shortened by 3 bases and J by 7 bases, with 10 bases between the two germline ends. CDR3 length: 13 amino acids. CDR3 region: CASSLHQGQPQHF. Written as DNA, the CDR3 is TGTGCCAGCAGCTTGCACCAGGGACAGCCCCAGCATTTT.

The DNA for the CDR3 is TGTGCCAGTAGTAGCGGGGGAGACAATGAGCAGTTCTTC. Protein: CASSSGGDNEQFF. The genes are TRBV19 and TRBJ2-1; 7 bases match TRBD2. CDR1 is LNHDA and CDR2 is SQIVND in the germline V gene (reference sequence). J lost 5 bases, V lost 4 bases, and 2 bases had no gene match. This CDR3 region has 13 residues.

This chain links TRBV29-1 with TRBJ2-2; 7 bases are a match to TRBD2. In germline, CDR1 is SQVTM, CDR2 ANQGSEA. Losses at the gene ends were 7 bases for V and 6 bases for J; bases not matched to a gene: 8. The CDR3 spans 13 residues. In DNA, the CDR3 is TGCAGCGCGAGCGGGGTGGGTCCCGGGGAGCTGTTTTTT. This sequence encodes CSASGVGPGELFF.

The V and J genes are TRBV6-5 and TRBJ1-2, with 9 bases matching TRBD1. The length of the CDR3 is 15 residues. Germline lookup yields CDR1 MNHEY and CDR2 SVGAGI. Unmatched junction bases numbered 14, after V lost 8 bases and J lost 7 bases. The CDR3 sequence: CASGHQLTGGIGYTF. The CDR3 DNA sequence: TGTGCCAGCGGTCACCAGCTTACAGGGGGCATTGGCTACACCTTC.

This sequence joins TRBV14 and TRBJ2-7; D might be TRBD1 (6 bases). The CDR3 totals 16 residues. V shed 4 bases and J shed 3 bases, with 19 bases lying between them. Germline V CDR1 and CDR2: SGHDN, FVKESK. CDR3 bases: TGTGCCAGCAGCCCGGTCATAGGGCAGGGGAACTACGAGCAGTACTTC. Amino acid sequence: CASSPVIGQGNYEQYF.

The V call is TRBV2, the J call TRBJ1-5; 8 bases agree with TRBD1. This CDR3 has 15 amino acids. Germline CDR1 reads SNHLY; CDR2 reads FYNNEI. With 6 bases clipped from V and 3 bases from J, the junction kept 7 bases outside the gene matches. In nucleotides, the CDR3 is TGTGCCAGCAGCCAACGACAGGGGAACAATCAGCCCCAGCATTTT. Protein: CASSQRQGNNQPQHF.

This rearrangement joins TRBV7-9 to TRBJ1-5, with D possibly being TRBD1 (5 bases). V was trimmed by 5 bases and J by 2 bases, leaving 10 bases between them. The CDR3 has 14 residues. Germline CDR1 and CDR2: SEHNR and FQNEAQ (reference sequence). As DNA, the CDR3 is TGTGCCAGCAGCCTTACAGGCGGCAATCAGCCCCAGCATTTT. Amino acid sequence: CASSLTGGNQPQHF.

The J gene is TRBJ2-7, the V gene TRBV11-3; tentative D call: TRBD1 (6 bases). Trimming cost V 5 bases and J 2 bases, with 16 bases left between them. From germline, CDR1 is SGHNT and CDR2 YENEEA. The length of the CDR3 is 15 residues. CDR3 in amino acids: CASSEGTTGTYEQYF. The CDR3 DNA sequence: TGTGCCAGCAGCGAAGGCACTACAGGGACCTACGAGCAGTACTTC.